Included here is one T cell receptor beta chain sequence, with context. 13 Jbeta primers and 60 Vbeta primers were used for the PCR. This table comes from immunoSEQ multiplex PCR, and its TCRdb copy is limited to in-frame clones, with some not included. The repertoire includes approximately 200,000 clones, less than 85% of them detected once, and under 5% sits in the top ten. These data come from a study of cytomegalovirus exposure and HLA in healthy donors. Trimming removed 10 bases from V and 4 bases from J; junction bases left unmatched: 10. CDR1 SGHRS and CDR2 YFSETQ come from the germline V gene. The CDR3 runs to 15 residues.

Sequenced: PBMCs. This clonotype originated in a man younger than 40 in good health and CMV-seropositive. The J gene is TRBJ2-1, the V gene TRBV5-1, with 11 bases lining up with TRBD2. The DNA of the CDR3 is TGCGCCTCCCGAGGGGGGACTAGCGGTTACAATGAGCAGTTCTTC. This sequence encodes CASRGGTSGYNEQFF. Looking up the rest from reference TRBV5-1 and TRBJ2-1 gives the full variable domain: KAGVTQTPRYLIKTRGQQVTLSCSPISGHRSVSWYQQTPGQGLQFLFEYFSETQRNKGNFPGRFSGRQFSNSRSEMNVSTLELGDSALYLCASRGGTSGYNEQFFGPGTRLTVL.